The 29 T cell receptor beta chains presented below share a single source sample, sequenced in a study of CD8 T cells in Susac syndrome. A quantity of about 0.45 to 1 ug RNA underwent reverse transcription using random hexamers. TCRdb itself ran the immunoSEQ multiplex PCR reads through MiXCR, one entry per CDR3 protein. The data contain fewer than 100,000 distinct CDR3 sequences, over 75% of them seen just once; the ten biggest clones take up 0.5% to 0.65%. The source material was CD8+ T cells from PBMCs. The receptors derive from a human donor with multiple sclerosis.

This rearrangement joins TRBV28 to TRBJ2-7; D remains ambiguous. V was cut by 2 bases and J by 5 bases, with 7 bases left in between. CDR1 and CDR2 from the germline V gene are MDHEN and SYDVKM. The CDR3 has 12 residues. CDR3 DNA sequence: TGTGCCAGCAGTTTACCGCGCGACGAGCAGTACTTC. Translation: CASSLPRDEQYF.

This clonotype has more than one count but fewer than ten. The chain has TRBV18 and TRBJ2-7; D tentatively reads TRBD1 or TRBD2 (6 bases each). Between the trimmed V and J ends, which lost 3 bases and 2 bases, there was a span of 17 bases. Germline assignment: CDR1 KGHSH and CDR2 LQKENI. CDR3 size: 16 residues. The CDR3 is CASSPAGGRNTYEQYF. The DNA for the CDR3 is TGTGCCAGCTCACCGGCCGGGGGCCGAAATACCTACGAGCAGTACTTC.

This clonotype is a singleton in its sample. This chain connects TRBV27 to TRBJ2-7; 9 positions agree with TRBD2. The V segment lost 6 bases and the J segment 7 bases; nucleotides outside the gene matches: 13. Germline V CDR1 and CDR2: MNHEY, SMNVEV (reference sequence). The CDR3 contains 15 residues. The chain's CDR3 is CASSPLGVAGVEQYF. The CDR3 region has the DNA TGTGCCAGCAGCCCTCTGGGAGTAGCGGGAGTGGAGCAGTACTTC.

The chain employs TRBV5-1 and TRBJ2-1, with D unclear. The CDR3 is 12 residues long. V shed 5 bases and J shed 3 bases, with 6 bases lying between them. The V gene's germline CDR1 is SGHRS and CDR2 YFSETQ. CDR3 protein: CASRIGYNEQFF. The CDR3 region has the DNA TGCGCCAGCAGAATCGGCTACAATGAGCAGTTCTTC.

The chain recombines TRBV7-9 with TRBJ1-6; D gene ambiguous. CDR1 and CDR2 (germline): SEHNR, FQNEAQ (reference sequence). V lost 5 bases, J lost 4 bases, and 9 bases lay in between. This CDR3 is built from 14 residues. CDR3 amino acids: CASSAAGYNSPLHF. The DNA for the CDR3 is TGTGCCAGCAGCGCAGCAGGTTATAATTCACCCCTCCACTTT.

The chain uses TRBV9 and TRBJ1-5; maybe TRBD1 (6 bases). The V end was cut by 4 bases, the J end by 10 bases, with 18 bases between. The germline CDR1 and CDR2 sequences are SGDLS and YYNGEE. This CDR3 is built from 14 residues. CDR3 DNA sequence: TGTGCCAGCAGCCCCCAGGGGACGGTTCGCCCCCAGCATTTT. It specifies CASSPQGTVRPQHF.

The chain joins TRBV4-1 to TRBJ1-4; D is ambiguous. This CDR3 contains 15 residues. Trimming left V 3 bases short and J 7 bases short, with 15 bases between. In germline, CDR1 is MGHRA, CDR2 YSYEKL. The CDR3 loop is CASSHRGPEREKLFF. In nucleotides, the CDR3 is TGCGCCAGCAGCCATCGGGGTCCCGAGCGTGAAAAACTGTTTTTT.

J is TRBJ2-1 and V is TRBV9, with 10 bases matching TRBD2. Germline CDR1 reads SGDLS; CDR2 reads YYNGEE. The CDR3 covers 17 residues. The V gene end was trimmed by 2 bases and the J gene end by 1 base; junction bases not matched to a gene: 6. The CDR3 nucleotides read TGTGCCAGCAGCGTCCCTAGCGGGGGCCTTTCCTACAATGAGCAGTTCTTC. This codes for CASSVPSGGLSYNEQFF.

V is TRBV6-1 and J is TRBJ2-1; 8 bases are a match to TRBD2. The CDR3 runs 16 residues. CDR1 is MNHNS and CDR2 is SASEGT in the germline V gene. V lost 2 bases and J lost 3; bases outside the gene matches: 6. In DNA form, the CDR3 reads TGTGCCAGCAGTGAATCAAGTAGCGGGGACTACAATGAGCAGTTCTTC. Its translation is CASSESSSGDYNEQFF.

This clonotype occurred once. The chain joins TRBV10-2 to TRBJ2-7; weak D call: TRBD2 (6 bases). Trimming removed 4 bases from V and 4 bases from J, with 17 bases in between. Germline loops: CDR1 WSHSY, CDR2 SAAADI. The CDR3 covers 15 residues. The CDR3 loop reads CASSGGSSATYEQYF. The CDR3, as DNA: TGCGCCAGCAGTGGAGGGTCTAGCGCAACTTACGAGCAGTACTTC.

V gene TRBV30 combines with J gene TRBJ1-2; TRBD1 matches 7 bases. Germline-derived CDR1 and CDR2 are GTSNPN and SVGIG (reference sequence). V trimming: 7 bases; J trimming: 6 bases; junction bases outside the gene matches: 8. This CDR3 region has 12 residues. In nucleotides, the CDR3 is TGTGCCTTACTAGACAGGGTGGATGGCTACACCTTC. Translation: CALLDRVDGYTF.

V gene TRBV6-2 or TRBV6-3 combines with J gene TRBJ2-7; D gene unclear. Germline CDR1 MNHEY, CDR2 SVGEGT. Deletions cut 6 bases from V and 4 bases from J, with 22 bases between. The CDR3 has 16 residues. CDR3 sequence: CASSQPAVGPTYEQYF. CDR3 in DNA: TGTGCCAGCAGCCAACCAGCAGTAGGCCCCACTTACGAGCAGTACTTC.

J is TRBJ1-1 and V is TRBV2, with D perhaps TRBD1 (6 bases). The germline V gene encodes CDR1 SNHLY and CDR2 FYNNEI. The CDR3 length is 13 residues. The V end lost 4 bases, the J end lost 3 bases, and 9 bases lay between the germline ends. CDR3 loop: CASSVGGHTEAFF. DNA of the CDR3: TGTGCCAGCAGTGTAGGGGGGCACACTGAAGCTTTCTTT.

This rearrangement joins TRBV9 to TRBJ2-3; maybe TRBD1 (6 bases). The V and J ends lost 4 bases and 0 bases respectively, with 6 bases between them. This CDR3 has 13 amino acids. The germline gives CDR1 SGDLS, CDR2 YYNGEE. CDR3 amino acids: CASSRGSTDTQYF. Written as DNA, the CDR3 is TGTGCCAGCAGCAGGGGGAGCACAGATACGCAGTATTTT.

This clonotype has just a few counts. The rearrangement links TRBV3-1 to TRBJ2-1; 9 bases align to TRBD2. This CDR3 is built from 16 residues. The germline gives CDR1 LGHDT, CDR2 YNNKEL (reference sequence). J lost 5 bases, V lost 2 bases, and 7 bases had no gene match. The CDR3, as DNA: TGTGCCAGCAGCCAACCTGGCGGGAGGGCTAACAATGAGCAGTTCTTC. Protein: CASSQPGGRANNEQFF.

This sequence joins TRBV9 and TRBJ2-1; D not resolved. The CDR3 sequence is 13 residues long. V lost 0 bases, J lost 4 bases, and 5 bases lay in between. Germline V gives CDR1 SGDLS, CDR2 YYNGEE. CDR3 sequence reads: CASSVVGYNEQFF. As DNA, the CDR3 is TGTGCCAGCAGCGTAGTTGGATACAATGAGCAGTTCTTC.

This rearrangement joins TRBV14 to TRBJ2-1; D gene unclear. Germline CDR1 and CDR2: SGHDN and FVKESK. V shed 3 bases and J shed 8 bases, with 8 bases lying between them. The CDR3 covers 12 residues. The CDR3 loop reads CASSHKYDEQFF. CDR3 DNA sequence: TGTGCCAGCAGCCATAAATACGATGAGCAGTTCTTC.

This sequence joins TRBV30 and TRBJ2-1; TRBD2 aligns across 10 bases. The germline gives CDR1 GTSNPN, CDR2 SVGIG (reference sequence). J lost 10 bases, V lost 4 bases, and 7 bases had no gene match. The length of the CDR3 is 13 residues. Here the CDR3 reads CAWITSGIGEQFF. Written as DNA, the CDR3 is TGTGCCTGGATAACTAGCGGGATAGGCGAGCAGTTCTTC.

V is TRBV6-5 and J is TRBJ2-1; 7 nucleotides match TRBD2. V dropped 10 bases and J dropped 6; count of bases not matched to a gene: 6. This CDR3 has 12 residues. Germline V lookup: CDR1 MNHEY, CDR2 SVGAGI. This CDR3 is CATGGQGNEQFF. The CDR3 bases are TGTGCCACGGGAGGCCAGGGCAATGAGCAGTTCTTC.

The V gene is TRBV5-1, the J gene TRBJ2-3; no firm D call. Germline CDR1 reads SGHRS; CDR2 reads YFSETQ. The CDR3 runs to 13 residues. V lost 3 bases to trimming and J lost 7 bases, with 12 bases between them. CDR3 sequence: CASSYDEGHTQYF. CDR3 DNA: TGCGCCAGCAGCTACGACGAAGGGCATACGCAGTATTTT.

This chain links TRBV15 with TRBJ1-1, with D uncertain. Germline-derived CDR1 and CDR2 are LNHNV and YYDKDF (reference sequence). V was cut by 8 bases and J by 4 bases, with 11 bases left in between. The CDR3 totals 12 residues. CDR3 sequence: CATSEGITEAFF. The CDR3 DNA sequence: TGTGCCACCTCTGAAGGGATCACTGAAGCTTTCTTT.

The CDR3 loop reads CASRDSKDEQYF. CDR3 nucleotide sequence: TGTGCCAGCCGGGACAGCAAGGACGAGCAGTACTTC. This chain uses TRBV28 with TRBJ2-7, with 7 bases that match TRBD1. This CDR3 has 12 residues. Germline V CDR1 and CDR2: MDHEN, SYDVKM. Losses at the gene ends were 8 bases for V and 5 bases for J; bases not matched to a gene: 6.

The chain recombines TRBV11-2 with TRBJ2-1; 7 nucleotides line up with TRBD2. This CDR3 comprises 16 residues. V shed 5 bases, J shed 0 bases, and the junction held 7 bases outside the gene matches. Germline CDR1 is SGHAT and CDR2 is FQNNGV. Here the CDR3 reads CASSLSGVSSYNEQFF. CDR3 coding DNA: TGTGCCAGCAGCCTCAGCGGGGTAAGCTCCTACAATGAGCAGTTCTTC. Full variable domain (remainder filled in from reference TRBV11-2 and TRBJ2-1): EAGVAQSPRYKIIEKRQSVAFWCNPISGHATLYWYQQILGQGPKLLIQFQNNGVVDDSQLPKDRFSAERLKGVDSTLKIQPAKLEDSAVYLCASSLSGVSSYNEQFFGPGTRLTVL.

The chain carries TRBV30 and TRBJ2-1, with 8 bases aligning to TRBD1. Germline V gene data show CDR1 as GTSNPN and CDR2 as SVGIG (reference sequence). CDR3 length: 15 amino acids. V trimming: 2 bases; J trimming: 4 bases; junction bases outside the gene matches: 7. The CDR3, as DNA: TGTGCCTGGAGTCCCACAGGGGGACCATACAATGAGCAGTTCTTC. It yields the protein CAWSPTGGPYNEQFF.

This rearrangement joins TRBV20-1 to TRBJ1-2; no reliable D call. V lost 6 bases, J lost 4 bases, and 6 bases lay in between. CDR3 length: 10 residues. Germline loops: CDR1 DFQATT, CDR2 SNEGSKA (reference sequence). The CDR3 DNA follows: TGCAGTGCCCCGCGCTATGGCTACACCTTC. As protein: CSAPRYGYTF.

The rearrangement uses TRBV5-1 and TRBJ2-3; a possible D gene is TRBD2 (5 bases). There are 14 residues in the CDR3. V was trimmed by 5 bases and J by 3 bases, leaving 13 bases between them. Germline V gene lookup returns CDR1 SGHRS and CDR2 YFSETQ. The CDR3 bases are TGCGCCAGCAGGTTAGAGGGCCAAACAGATACGCAGTATTTT. Translating it yields CASRLEGQTDTQYF.

The chain recombines TRBV7-9 with TRBJ2-2; 7 bases match TRBD1. V lost 5 bases and J lost 4; bases outside the gene matches: 16. This CDR3 contains 18 residues. Germline CDR1 reads SEHNR; CDR2 reads FQNEAQ (reference sequence). CDR3 amino acids: CASSLGSRDRRVTGELFF. The CDR3 bases are TGTGCCAGCAGCCTCGGGTCCCGGGACAGACGAGTCACCGGGGAGCTGTTTTTT.

This rearrangement joins TRBV20-1 to TRBJ1-6; a possible D gene is TRBD1 (5 bases). CDR1 and CDR2 (germline): DFQATT, SNEGSKA (reference sequence). V shed 4 bases and J shed 4 bases, with 14 bases lying between them. The CDR3 loop spans 15 amino acids. CDR3 sequence (DNA): TGCAGTGCTATCCAGGGTGTGGATTATAATTCACCCCTCCACTTT. Amino acids: CSAIQGVDYNSPLHF.

The chain joins TRBV29-1 to TRBJ2-1; 15 bases line up with TRBD2. Trimming took 7 bases from V and 6 from J; bases not matched to a gene: 4. The germline V gene encodes CDR1 SQVTM and CDR2 ANQGSEA. The CDR3 contains 14 residues. CDR3 protein: CSGGLAGGSNEQFF. The CDR3 coding sequence is TGCAGCGGGGGACTAGCGGGGGGCAGCAATGAGCAGTTCTTC.